This TCR beta chain stems from a study of long-term antiretroviral therapy in people with HIV. In the study overall: Collection dates of the earliest samples fall about a decade before the 2015 immediate-ART recommendation. Study-level findings and limits: Missing from the dataset were any data on ART adherence, viral resistance or therapy changes. Pre-ART clonal expansions dominated every time point's repertoire.

An immunoSEQ assay, version v3.0, was performed at survey level. Sequencing used immunoSEQ multiplex PCR; TCRdb keeps in-frame clones, though not all of them. The table shows 9,500 to 11,000 clones, with under 80% occurring only once. As regards this clone: Its antigen is unidentified.

There are 15 residues in the CDR3. In germline, CDR1 is MGHRA, CDR2 YSYEKL. V was trimmed by 4 bases and J by 6 bases, leaving 16 bases between them. The sequence came from a man aged 25 to 40 with HIV. V gene TRBV4-1 combines with J gene TRBJ2-1; perhaps TRBD1 as D (6 bases). The sample in question was unsorted PBMCs, obtained at the start of antiretroviral therapy, before treatment. The CDR3 spells CASSPGPDRSNEQFF. In nucleotides, the CDR3 is TGCGCCAGCAGCCCCGGGCCGGACAGAAGCAATGAGCAGTTCTTC.